The 32 T cell receptor beta chains reported below all come from one sample, sequenced in a study of blood T cells in healthy people across ages. Combining a sample-barcoded 5' primer with a J-beta primer mix, a second PCR ran for roughly 7 to 12 cycles. TCRdb re-called the 5' RACE reads through MiXCR, storing one row per CDR3 protein. Seen here are roughly 730,000 distinct CDR3 sequences, more than 55% observed once, and the top ten hold under 30%. The specimen sequenced was blood. All receptors come from a man between 35 and 55 years old in good health.

The chain couples TRBV25-1 to TRBJ2-7; tentative D call: TRBD2 (6 bases). The CDR3 has 15 residues. Trimming removed 1 base from V and 2 bases from J, with 12 bases in between. Germline V gene lookup returns CDR1 MGHDK and CDR2 SYGVNS. CDR3 nucleotides: TGTGCCAGCAGTGAATCTTGGGGGGATACCTACGAGCAGTACTTC. It encodes CASSESWGDTYEQYF.

This chain links TRBV28 with TRBJ2-7; D is unresolved. This CDR3 has 13 residues. V lost 5 bases to trimming and J lost 4 bases, with 12 bases between them. Looked up from germline, CDR1 is MDHEN and CDR2 is SYDVKM. CDR3 sequence reads: CASSHLGLYEQYF. The CDR3 DNA sequence: TGTGCCAGCAGTCATTTGGGTCTTTACGAGCAGTACTTC.

This clonotype appeared many times. This chain links TRBV2 with TRBJ2-2; 7 positions match TRBD1. The V segment lost 4 bases and the J segment 5 bases; nucleotides outside the gene matches: 4. The CDR3 extends over 14 amino acids. The V gene's germline CDR1 is SNHLY and CDR2 FYNNEI. Here the CDR3 DNA reads TGTGCCAGCAGTGGACAGGGTGGGACCGGGGAGCTGTTTTTT. Translating gives CASSGQGGTGELFF.

The rearrangement links TRBV4-3 to TRBJ1-2; D is undetermined. CDR3 size: 17 residues. The V end lost 0 bases, the J end lost 3 bases, and 17 bases lay between the germline ends. Germline CDR1 LGHNA, CDR2 YSLEER. The CDR3 bases are TGCGCCAGCAGCCAAGAGTACGGAGGCGGTCGGTACTATGGCTACACCTTC. Amino acid sequence: CASSQEYGGGRYYGYTF.

This clonotype has ten or more counts. The J gene is TRBJ2-7, the V gene TRBV14; D gene unclear. V was cut by 4 bases and J by 4 bases, with 8 bases left in between. CDR1 and CDR2 (germline): SGHDN, FVKESK. The CDR3 sequence is 12 residues long. The CDR3 bases are TGTGCCAGCAGCCGAACGCCTTACGAGCAGTACTTC. Translation: CASSRTPYEQYF.

The chain carries TRBV29-1 and TRBJ2-2; TRBD2 matches 8 bases. This CDR3 comprises 13 residues. Germline V gene data show CDR1 as SQVTM and CDR2 as ANQGSEA. J gave up 4 bases and V 6 bases, and 4 bases lay outside the gene matches. CDR3 loop: CSVDGLATGELFF. CDR3 nucleotides: TGCAGCGTCGACGGACTAGCCACCGGGGAGCTGTTTTTT.

This rearrangement joins TRBV7-9 to TRBJ2-1; 13 bases map to TRBD2. Germline V gene data show CDR1 as SEHNR and CDR2 as FQNEAQ (reference sequence). Trimming took 2 bases from V and 8 from J; bases not matched to a gene: 6. This CDR3 comprises 16 residues. The CDR3 sequence is CASSLRLAGGQDEQFF. The CDR3 DNA sequence: TGTGCCAGCAGCTTAAGACTAGCGGGAGGCCAGGATGAGCAGTTCTTC.

This clonotype was seen just once. This rearrangement joins TRBV7-2 to TRBJ2-1; 8 positions match TRBD1. The CDR3 consists of 15 residues. With V trimmed by 1 base and J by 6 bases, 5 bases remained unmatched. Germline V gene lookup returns CDR1 SGHTA and CDR2 FQGNSA. The CDR3 loop is CASSLGTGTGNEQFF. As DNA, the CDR3 is TGTGCCAGCAGCTTAGGGACAGGGACAGGCAATGAGCAGTTCTTC.

This rearrangement joins TRBV7-8 to TRBJ2-7, with 13 bases identical to TRBD2. This CDR3 region has 18 residues. The V and J ends lost 5 bases and 2 bases, in that order; junction bases with no gene match: 12. Germline V gene data show CDR1 as SGHVS and CDR2 as FQNEAQ. CDR3 residues: CASSPQTGLAGLAYEQYF. CDR3 in DNA: TGTGCCAGCAGCCCCCAAACGGGACTAGCGGGACTAGCCTACGAGCAGTACTTC.

V is TRBV4-3 and J is TRBJ2-7; 10 positions agree with TRBD1. J gave up 4 bases and V 1 base, and 7 bases lay outside the gene matches. The CDR3 contains 16 residues. Germline values: CDR1 LGHNA, CDR2 YSLEER. CDR3 residues: CASSQGSRQGAYEQYF. The DNA of the CDR3 is TGCGCCAGCAGCCAAGGGTCGAGACAGGGGGCTTACGAGCAGTACTTC.

The V and J genes are TRBV7-9 and TRBJ2-5; 8 nucleotides align to TRBD1. Germline loops: CDR1 SEHNR, CDR2 FQNEAQ (reference sequence). The V gene end was trimmed by 9 bases and the J gene end by 2 bases; junction bases not matched to a gene: 5. The CDR3 is made up of 13 amino acids. The CDR3 loop reads CASKTGVQETQYF. The CDR3 DNA sequence: TGTGCCAGTAAGACAGGGGTACAAGAGACCCAGTACTTC.

This clonotype was seen a handful of times. J is TRBJ2-3 and V is TRBV20-1, with TRBD2 identical over 7 bases. CDR1 is DFQATT and CDR2 is SNEGSKA in the germline V gene (reference sequence). V trimming: 0 bases; J trimming: 2 bases; junction bases outside the gene matches: 5. This CDR3 has 15 amino acids. CDR3 sequence reads: CSARDRTRYTDTQYF. The DNA of the CDR3 is TGCAGTGCTAGAGATAGGACTAGATACACAGATACGCAGTATTTT.

The sample holds a few counts of this clonotype. The chain employs TRBV7-2 and TRBJ2-5, with unresolved D. The germline V gene encodes CDR1 SGHTA and CDR2 FQGNSA. This CDR3 contains 14 residues. V lost 0 bases, J lost 5 bases, and 10 bases lay in between. Here the CDR3 DNA reads TGTGCCAGCAGCTTAGCAGAAGGGATGGAGACCCAGTACTTC. It is translated as CASSLAEGMETQYF.

This clonotype was picked up a small number of times. The V call is TRBV24-1, the J call TRBJ2-5, with D tentatively TRBD1 (5 bases). Germline V gene sequence: CDR1 KGHDR, CDR2 SFDVKD. The CDR3 spans 13 residues. V shed 4 bases and J shed 2 bases, with 7 bases lying between them. DNA of the CDR3: TGTGCCACCAGTGAAGCAGGGCAAGAGACCCAGTACTTC. Translating it yields CATSEAGQETQYF.

This clonotype appeared a single time. V gene TRBV2 combines with J gene TRBJ2-6; tentative D call: TRBD2 (5 bases). Trimming removed 10 bases at V and 0 bases at J, with 10 bases between. The germline V gene has CDR1 SNHLY and CDR2 FYNNEI. The CDR3 spans 14 residues. The CDR3 here is CAKDRDSGANVLTF. DNA of the CDR3: TGTGCCAAAGACCGGGACTCTGGGGCCAACGTCCTGACTTTC.

The CDR3 loop is CASSQSRDYNSPLHF. CDR3 DNA sequence: TGTGCCAGCAGCCAATCCAGGGACTATAATTCACCCCTCCACTTT. The chain recombines TRBV4-2 with TRBJ1-6, with D possibly matching TRBD1 (5 bases). The CDR3 contains 15 residues. CDR1 is LGHNA and CDR2 is YNFKEQ in the germline V gene. The V and J ends lost 2 bases and 3 bases respectively, with 8 bases between them.

The chain carries TRBV20-1 and TRBJ2-3, with 9 bases aligning to TRBD2. CDR3 size: 16 residues. Germline V lookup: CDR1 DFQATT, CDR2 SNEGSKA (reference sequence). J was trimmed by 0 bases and V by 6 bases; bases with no gene match: 10. The CDR3: CSAPLASGISTDTQYF. DNA for the CDR3: TGCAGTGCCCCTCTGGCTAGCGGGATAAGCACAGATACGCAGTATTTT.

The chain uses TRBV12-3 or TRBV12-4 and TRBJ1-6, with D unresolved. V was pared by 6 bases and J by 0 bases, with 9 bases between. The length of the CDR3 is 15 residues. DNA for the CDR3: TGTGCCAGCAGAATCGGGAGCTCCTATAATTCACCCCTCCACTTT. It translates to CASRIGSSYNSPLHF.

The V and J genes are TRBV28 and TRBJ2-5; D remains unclear. V lost 3 bases to trimming and J lost 1 base, with 9 bases between them. The CDR3 is made up of 14 amino acids. CDR1 is MDHEN and CDR2 is SYDVKM in the germline V gene. The CDR3 region has the DNA TGTGCCAGCAGTTTTAGTCGGCGCCAAGAGACCCAGTACTTC. Amino acids: CASSFSRRQETQYF.

This chain links TRBV6-1 with TRBJ2-7; D unclear. Trimming took off 5 bases at V and 3 bases at J, with 8 bases between the two ends. The CDR3 covers 12 residues. From germline, CDR1 is MNHNS and CDR2 SASEGT. CDR3 sequence (DNA): TGTGCCAGCAGTCCCTACAGCTACGAGCAGTACTTC. Translated, it gives CASSPYSYEQYF.

The gene calls are TRBV11-2 and TRBJ1-4, with D unclear. The length of the CDR3 is 14 residues. Germline V gene data show CDR1 as SGHAT and CDR2 as FQNNGV. The V gene lost 5 bases and the J gene lost 6 bases, with 13 bases spanning the gap. The CDR3 DNA follows: TGTGCCAGCAGCCCGGATCTGGGATATGAAAAACTGTTTTTT. Translated, it gives CASSPDLGYEKLFF.

The V call is TRBV20-1, the J call TRBJ2-4; the match to TRBD2 covers 10 bases. CDR3 size: 19 residues. CDR1 is DFQATT and CDR2 is SNEGSKA in the germline V gene (reference sequence). With 6 bases clipped from V and 3 bases from J, the junction kept 20 bases outside the gene matches. In DNA, the CDR3 is TGCAGTGCGGGGGGCAGCGGGAGGGCCGGGGGAGTGGTCAAAAACATTCAGTACTTC. It is translated as CSAGGSGRAGGVVKNIQYF.

The rearrangement links TRBV27 to TRBJ2-1; D possibly matches TRBD1 or TRBD2 (6 bases each). The germline V and J ends were trimmed by 5 bases and 13 bases, with 21 bases remaining between them. This CDR3 spans 14 amino acids. CDR1 is MNHEY, CDR2 SMNVEV, per germline (reference sequence). The chain's CDR3 is CASSGQNARETQFF. Written as DNA, the CDR3 is TGTGCCAGCAGTGGACAGAACGCCCGGGAGACCCAGTTCTTC.

The sample holds a few counts of this clonotype. The V and J genes are TRBV7-9 and TRBJ2-1; 9 nucleotides line up with TRBD2. Trimming removed 5 bases from V and 9 bases from J; junction bases left unmatched: 11. The CDR3 extends over 15 amino acids. CDR1 SEHNR and CDR2 FQNEAQ come from the germline V gene (reference sequence). The CDR3, as DNA: TGTGCCAGCAGCACGCCGGTGGGACTAGCTACTGAGCAGTTCTTC. This translates into CASSTPVGLATEQFF. Combining the CDR3 with reference TRBV7-9 and TRBJ2-1 gives the whole variable domain DTGVSQNPRHKITKRGQNVTFRCDPISEHNRLYWYRQTLGQGPEFLTYFQNEAQLEKSRLLSDRFSAERPKGSFSTLEIQRTEQGDSAMYLCASSTPVGLATEQFFGPGTRLTVL.

The chain links TRBV9 to TRBJ2-6, with D tentatively TRBD1 (5 bases). The CDR3 length is 17 residues. The V gene's germline CDR1 is SGDLS and CDR2 YYNGEE. Trimming left V 0 bases short and J 1 base short, with 11 bases between. DNA of the CDR3: TGTGCCAGCAGCGTAGGGGGCGCCTGGTCTGGGGCCAACGTCCTGACTTTC. Residues: CASSVGGAWSGANVLTF.

The rearrangement uses TRBV11-3 and TRBJ2-3; tentatively, D is TRBD1 (6 bases). Looked up from germline, CDR1 is SGHNT and CDR2 is YENEEA. The CDR3 is 14 residues long. Trimming left V 4 bases short and J 6 bases short, with 14 bases between. CDR3 protein: CASSSQGTGDTQYF. CDR3 DNA sequence: TGTGCCAGCAGCTCACAGGGAACGGGGGATACGCAGTATTTT. The variable domain in full, with the rest retrieved from reference TRBV11-3 and TRBJ2-3, is EAGVVQSPRYKIIEKKQPVAFWCNPISGHNTLYWYLQNLGQGPELLIRYENEEAVDDSQLPKDRFSAERLKGVDSTLKIQPAELGDSAVYLCASSSQGTGDTQYFGPGTRLTVL.

The rearrangement uses TRBV29-1 and TRBJ2-1, with TRBD2 matching over 9 bases. This CDR3 has 14 residues. V dropped 7 bases and J dropped 0; count of bases not matched to a gene: 4. Germline V gives CDR1 SQVTM, CDR2 ANQGSEA. CDR3 amino acids: CSAQTSGSYNEQFF. The CDR3 coding sequence is TGCAGCGCGCAGACTAGCGGCTCCTACAATGAGCAGTTCTTC.

In its sample, this clonotype was seen a few times. The CDR3 sequence is CASSQTSGRAFHEQYF. The DNA for the CDR3 is TGTGCCAGCAGCCAGACTAGCGGGAGGGCCTTCCACGAGCAGTACTTC. This chain joins TRBV6-6 and TRBJ2-7; TRBD2 aligns across 14 bases. The CDR3 spans 16 residues. Germline V gives CDR1 MNHNY, CDR2 SVGAGI (reference sequence). The V gene end was trimmed by 6 bases and the J gene end by 5 bases; junction bases not matched to a gene: 9.

In its sample, this clonotype was seen a few times. The chain uses TRBV2 and TRBJ2-1; a weak D match, TRBD2 (5 bases). The CDR3 covers 10 residues. Trimming cost V 9 bases and J 5 bases, with 5 bases left between them. From germline, CDR1 is SNHLY and CDR2 FYNNEI. CDR3: CARLDNEQFF. Here the CDR3 DNA reads TGTGCCAGACTAGACAATGAGCAGTTCTTC.

The CDR3: CASSLGREGGRAFF. Written as DNA, the CDR3 is TGTGCCAGCAGCTTAGGCCGCGAGGGGGGCCGGGCTTTCTTT. V and J are TRBV7-9 and TRBJ1-1, with D possibly TRBD1 on 6 matching bases. The CDR3 contains 14 residues. The germline V gene has CDR1 SEHNR and CDR2 FQNEAQ (reference sequence). Trimming took off 1 base at V and 11 bases at J, with 17 bases between the two ends.

This clonotype was recorded a few times. Here the CDR3 DNA reads TGTGCCAGCAGCTTAGAGTCTCGGGGTCACAATGAGCAGTTCTTC. This sequence encodes CASSLESRGHNEQFF. The chain is built from TRBV11-3 and TRBJ2-1, with D perhaps TRBD2 (5 bases). CDR1 SGHNT and CDR2 YENEEA come from the germline V gene. Trimming stripped 0 bases from V and 5 bases from J, with 11 bases between. CDR3 size: 15 residues.

The rearrangement joins TRBV6-1 to TRBJ2-6; possible D gene TRBD1, 6 bases. Trimming removed 5 bases at V and 0 bases at J, with 11 bases between. The CDR3 extends over 16 amino acids. From germline, CDR1 is MNHNS and CDR2 SASEGT. The CDR3 DNA reads as TGTGCCAGCAGTAAAGGACAGTCCTCTGGGGCCAACGTCCTGACTTTC. This codes for CASSKGQSSGANVLTF.